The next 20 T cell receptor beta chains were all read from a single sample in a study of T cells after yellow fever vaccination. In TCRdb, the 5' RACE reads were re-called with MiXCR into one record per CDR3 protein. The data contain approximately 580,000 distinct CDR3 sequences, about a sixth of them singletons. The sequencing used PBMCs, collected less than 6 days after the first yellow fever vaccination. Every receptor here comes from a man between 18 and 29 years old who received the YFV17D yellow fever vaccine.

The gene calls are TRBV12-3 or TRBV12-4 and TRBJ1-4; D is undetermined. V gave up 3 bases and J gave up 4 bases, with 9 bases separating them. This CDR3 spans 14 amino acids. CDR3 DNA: TGTGCCAGCAGTTTGAGGCAGAGTAATGAAAAACTGTTTTTT. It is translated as CASSLRQSNEKLFF.

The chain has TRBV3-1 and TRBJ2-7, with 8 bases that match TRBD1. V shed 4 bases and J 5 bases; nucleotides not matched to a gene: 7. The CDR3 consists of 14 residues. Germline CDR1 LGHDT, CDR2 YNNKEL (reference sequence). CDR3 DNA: TGTGCCAGCAGCCGTCCCGACAGGGGACACGAGCAGTACGTC. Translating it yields CASSRPDRGHEQYV.

CDR3 in amino acids: CASSKSGQVYGYTF. The CDR3, as DNA: TGCGCCAGCAGCAAATCGGGACAGGTATATGGCTACACCTTC. The chain links TRBV5-1 to TRBJ1-2; TRBD1 aligns across 8 bases. The germline gives CDR1 SGHRS, CDR2 YFSETQ. Losses at the gene ends were 4 bases for V and 5 bases for J; bases not matched to a gene: 7. There are 14 residues in the CDR3.

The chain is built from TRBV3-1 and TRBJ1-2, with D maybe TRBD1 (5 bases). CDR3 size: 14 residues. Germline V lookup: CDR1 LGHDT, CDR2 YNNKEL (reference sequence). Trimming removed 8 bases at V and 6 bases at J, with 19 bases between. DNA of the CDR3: TGTGCCAGCCGGCCGATTCAGGGAGATAATGGCTACACCTTC. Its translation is CASRPIQGDNGYTF.

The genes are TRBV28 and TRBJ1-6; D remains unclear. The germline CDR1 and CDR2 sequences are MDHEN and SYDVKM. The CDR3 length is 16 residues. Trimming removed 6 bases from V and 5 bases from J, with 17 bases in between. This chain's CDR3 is CASSPVRGPNNSPLHF. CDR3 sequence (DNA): TGTGCCAGCAGCCCTGTCCGCGGACCAAATAATTCACCCCTCCACTTT.

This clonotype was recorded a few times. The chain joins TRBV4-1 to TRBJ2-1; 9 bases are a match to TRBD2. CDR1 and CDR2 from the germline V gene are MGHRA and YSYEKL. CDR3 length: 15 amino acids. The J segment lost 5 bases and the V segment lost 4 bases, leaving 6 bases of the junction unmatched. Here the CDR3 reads CASSPRTSADNEQFF. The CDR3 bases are TGCGCCAGCAGCCCGAGGACTAGCGCGGACAATGAGCAGTTCTTC.

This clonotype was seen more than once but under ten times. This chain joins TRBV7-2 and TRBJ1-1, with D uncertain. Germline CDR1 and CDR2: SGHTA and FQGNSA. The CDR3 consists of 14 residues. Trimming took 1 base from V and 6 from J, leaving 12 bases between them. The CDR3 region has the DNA TGTGCCAGCAGCTTAGGAATGGGAGCCGCTGAAGCTTTCTTT. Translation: CASSLGMGAAEAFF.

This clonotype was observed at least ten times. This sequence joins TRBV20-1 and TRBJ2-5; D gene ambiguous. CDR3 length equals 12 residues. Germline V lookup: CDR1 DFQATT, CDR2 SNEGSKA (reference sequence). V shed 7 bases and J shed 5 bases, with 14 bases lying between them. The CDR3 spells CSVGPRPETQYF. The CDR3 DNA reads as TGCAGTGTGGGCCCGCGACCGGAGACCCAGTACTTC.

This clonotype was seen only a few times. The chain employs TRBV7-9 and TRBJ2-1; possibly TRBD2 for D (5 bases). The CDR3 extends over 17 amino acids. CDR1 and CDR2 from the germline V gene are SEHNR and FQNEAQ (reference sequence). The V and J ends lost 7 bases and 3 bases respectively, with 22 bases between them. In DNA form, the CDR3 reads TGTGCCAGCACCCCCGGGGTCGCGACCAACAACTACAATGAGCAGTTCTTC. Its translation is CASTPGVATNNYNEQFF. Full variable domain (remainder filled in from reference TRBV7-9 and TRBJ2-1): DTGVSQNPRHKITKRGQNVTFRCDPISEHNRLYWYRQTLGQGPEFLTYFQNEAQLEKSRLLSDRFSAERPKGSFSTLEIQRTEQGDSAMYLCASTPGVATNNYNEQFFGPGTRLTVL.

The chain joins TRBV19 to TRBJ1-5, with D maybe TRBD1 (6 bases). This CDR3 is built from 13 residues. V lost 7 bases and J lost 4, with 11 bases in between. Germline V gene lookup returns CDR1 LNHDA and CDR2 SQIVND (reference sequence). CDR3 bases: TGTGCCAGTATCGGGGGGCGGAATCAGCCCCAGCATTTT. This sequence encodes CASIGGRNQPQHF.

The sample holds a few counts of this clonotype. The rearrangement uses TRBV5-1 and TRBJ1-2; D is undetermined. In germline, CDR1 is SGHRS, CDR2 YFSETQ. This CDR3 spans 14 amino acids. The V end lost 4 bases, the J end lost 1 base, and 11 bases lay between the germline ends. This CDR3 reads CASSMESLNYGYTF. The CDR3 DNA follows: TGCGCCAGCAGCATGGAGTCCCTTAACTATGGCTACACCTTC.

CDR3 sequence: CASSQEPVGYGYEQYF. The CDR3 DNA sequence: TGCGCCAGCAGCCAAGAACCTGTCGGGTATGGCTACGAGCAGTACTTC. The chain employs TRBV4-3 and TRBJ2-7; D remains ambiguous. CDR3 length: 16 amino acids. The V end was cut by 0 bases, the J end by 3 bases, with 15 bases between. The germline gives CDR1 LGHNA, CDR2 YSLEER.

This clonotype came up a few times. CDR3 in DNA: TGCGCCAGCAGCCCCGGGACTAGCGGGGAAGATACGCAGTATTTT. This sequence encodes CASSPGTSGEDTQYF. This chain links TRBV5-1 with TRBJ2-3; 13 bases align to TRBD2. CDR1 and CDR2 (germline): SGHRS, YFSETQ. V shed 4 bases, J shed 5 bases, and the junction held 4 bases outside the gene matches. The CDR3 has 15 residues.

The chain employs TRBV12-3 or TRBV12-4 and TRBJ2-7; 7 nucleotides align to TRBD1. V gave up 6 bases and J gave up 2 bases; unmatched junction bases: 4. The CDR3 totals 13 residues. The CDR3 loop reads CASRTGNTYEQYF. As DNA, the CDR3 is TGTGCCAGCAGGACAGGGAATACCTACGAGCAGTACTTC.

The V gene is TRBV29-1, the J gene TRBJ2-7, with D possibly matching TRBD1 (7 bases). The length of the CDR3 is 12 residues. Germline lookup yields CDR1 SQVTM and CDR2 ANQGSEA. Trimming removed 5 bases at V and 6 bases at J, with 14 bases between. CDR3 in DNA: TGCAGCGTTTGGAGGGGGCGTAGCGAGCAGTACTTC. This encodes CSVWRGRSEQYF.

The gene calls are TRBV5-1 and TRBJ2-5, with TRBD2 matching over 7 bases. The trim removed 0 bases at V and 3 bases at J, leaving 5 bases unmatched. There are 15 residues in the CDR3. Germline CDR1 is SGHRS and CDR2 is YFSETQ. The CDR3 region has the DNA TGCGCCAGCAGCTTGGCCTATCGGGGGGAAGAGACCCAGTACTTC. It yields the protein CASSLAYRGEETQYF.

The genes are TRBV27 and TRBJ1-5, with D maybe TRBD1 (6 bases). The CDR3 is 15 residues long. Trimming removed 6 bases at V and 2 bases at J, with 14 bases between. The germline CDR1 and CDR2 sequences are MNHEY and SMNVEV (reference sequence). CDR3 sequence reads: CASRANRAGNQPQHF. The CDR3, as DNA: TGTGCCAGCAGGGCAAACAGGGCTGGCAATCAGCCCCAGCATTTT.

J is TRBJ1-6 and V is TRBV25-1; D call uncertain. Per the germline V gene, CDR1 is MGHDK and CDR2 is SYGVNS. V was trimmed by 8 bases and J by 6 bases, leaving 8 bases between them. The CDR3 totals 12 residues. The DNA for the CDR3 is TGTGCCAGCCAGCACCCTAATTCACCCCTCCACTTT. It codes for CASQHPNSPLHF.

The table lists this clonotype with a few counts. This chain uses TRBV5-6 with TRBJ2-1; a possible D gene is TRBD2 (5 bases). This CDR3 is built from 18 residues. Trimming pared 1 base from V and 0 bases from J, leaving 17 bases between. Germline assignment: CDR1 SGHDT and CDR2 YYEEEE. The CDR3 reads CASSLLNGGESSYNEQFF. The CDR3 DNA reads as TGTGCCAGCAGCTTGCTCAACGGTGGGGAGAGCTCCTACAATGAGCAGTTCTTC.

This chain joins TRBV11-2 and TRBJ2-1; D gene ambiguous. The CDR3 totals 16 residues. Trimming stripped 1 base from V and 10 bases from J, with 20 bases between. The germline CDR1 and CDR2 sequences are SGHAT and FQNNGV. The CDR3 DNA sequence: TGTGCCAGCAGCTTAGTCATATTCGGCACGGGCGGCGAGCAGTTCTTC. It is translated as CASSLVIFGTGGEQFF.